The next 14 T cell receptor beta chains were all read from a single sample in a study of CD8 T cells in Susac syndrome. The RNA input was about 0.5 to 1 ug, and it was reverse transcribed with random hexamers. TCRdb reprocessed the immunoSEQ multiplex PCR reads via MiXCR and lists one record per CDR3 protein. The sample shows some 180,000 distinct CDR3 sequences, about 94% of them seen only once. The sequenced material came from CD4+ T cells from PBMCs. The receptors originated from a human donor in good health.

V and J are TRBV28 and TRBJ2-4; D not resolved. Germline V gene lookup returns CDR1 MDHEN and CDR2 SYDVKM. The CDR3 spans 14 residues. Trimming took off 3 bases at V and 2 bases at J, with 8 bases between the two ends. The CDR3 sequence is CASSLWSTKNIQYF. The DNA of the CDR3 is TGTGCCAGCAGTTTGTGGTCGACCAAAAACATTCAGTACTTC.

This clonotype was counted once. The CDR3 region has the DNA TGTGCCAGCAGTGGGCGACGGAGCTCTGGGGCCAACGTCCTGACTTTC. Protein: CASSGRRSSGANVLTF. This chain links TRBV6-1 with TRBJ2-6; D is uncertain. CDR1 is MNHNS and CDR2 is SASEGT in the germline V gene. The V gene lost 4 bases and the J gene lost 0 bases, with 10 bases spanning the gap. CDR3 size: 16 residues.

V usage is TRBV12-3 or TRBV12-4 and J usage is TRBJ1-2; TRBD1 matches at 8 bases. The J segment lost 1 base and the V segment lost 6 bases, leaving 10 bases of the junction unmatched. This CDR3 region has 16 residues. Written as DNA, the CDR3 is TGTGCCAGCAGACCCTCTGGGACAGGCGTTAACTATGGCTACACCTTC. It translates to CASRPSGTGVNYGYTF.

V is TRBV5-1 and J is TRBJ2-5; the D gene is possibly TRBD1 (5 bases). The CDR3 extends over 15 amino acids. V dropped 0 bases and J dropped 1 base, with 10 bases sitting between them. The germline V gene has CDR1 SGHRS and CDR2 YFSETQ. CDR3 coding DNA: TGCGCCAGCAGCTTGGTACGCGACAGCCAAGAGACCCAGTACTTC. It specifies CASSLVRDSQETQYF.

The J gene is TRBJ1-1, the V gene TRBV5-4, with 7 bases aligning to TRBD1. CDR3 size: 15 residues. J gave up 4 bases and V 2 bases, and 8 bases lay outside the gene matches. Germline CDR1 and CDR2: SGHNT and YYREEE (reference sequence). CDR3: CASSFLQGFSTEAFF. CDR3 DNA sequence: TGTGCCAGCAGCTTCTTACAGGGGTTTAGCACTGAAGCTTTCTTT.

The chain couples TRBV9 to TRBJ2-6; perhaps D is TRBD1 or TRBD2 (5 bases each). Trimming pared 2 bases from V and 0 bases from J, leaving 6 bases between. The germline V gene encodes CDR1 SGDLS and CDR2 YYNGEE. CDR3 length: 15 residues. CDR3 residues: CASSVGTSGANVLTF. For the CDR3, the DNA is TGTGCCAGCAGCGTTGGGACCTCTGGGGCCAACGTCCTGACTTTC.

The CDR3 DNA is TGCGCCAGCAGCCGAGATGGGGGGAGCACAGATACGCAGTATTTT. Encoded protein: CASSRDGGSTDTQYF. The V and J genes are TRBV4-3 and TRBJ2-3; maybe TRBD2 (6 bases). Germline-derived CDR1 and CDR2 are LGHNA and YSLEER. CDR3 length equals 15 residues. Trimming removed 4 bases from V and 0 bases from J, with 11 bases in between.

This clonotype was detected only once. V and J are TRBV5-1 and TRBJ1-1, with D unresolved. The CDR3 is 14 residues long. Looked up from germline, CDR1 is SGHRS and CDR2 is YFSETQ. V lost 4 bases and J 1 base, leaving 11 bases between the germline ends. This CDR3 reads CASSPTPGNTEAFF. CDR3 in DNA: TGCGCCAGCAGCCCAACCCCAGGGAACACTGAAGCTTTCTTT. The whole variable domain, remainder taken from reference TRBV5-1 and TRBJ1-1, is KAGVTQTPRYLIKTRGQQVTLSCSPISGHRSVSWYQQTPGQGLQFLFEYFSETQRNKGNFPGRFSGRQFSNSRSEMNVSTLELGDSALYLCASSPTPGNTEAFFGQGTRLTVV.

In nucleotides, the CDR3 is TGTGCCACCAGCAGAGTAGTGTCCGGGGAGCTGTTTTTT. Translation gives CATSRVVSGELFF. The V and J genes are TRBV15 and TRBJ2-2; no firm D call. CDR3 size: 13 residues. CDR1 is LNHNV and CDR2 is YYDKDF in the germline V gene (reference sequence). V was shortened by 1 base and J by 6 bases, with 6 bases between the two germline ends. The entire variable domain, with the rest obtained from reference TRBV15 and TRBJ2-2, is as follows: DAMVIQNPRYQVTQFGKPVTLSCSQTLNHNVMYWYQQKSSQAPKLLFHYYDKDFNNEADTPDNFQSRRPNTSFCFLDIRSPGLGDTAMYLCATSRVVSGELFFGEGSRLTVL.

The V gene is TRBV29-1, the J gene TRBJ2-7; D may be TRBD2 (6 bases). Germline V gene data show CDR1 as SQVTM and CDR2 as ANQGSEA. Trimming left V 0 bases short and J 9 bases short, with 15 bases between. The CDR3 has 13 residues. In DNA, the CDR3 is TGCAGCGTTGAAGATCCCGGGGGTGATGCGCAGTACTTC. Its translation: CSVEDPGGDAQYF.

The gene calls are TRBV19 and TRBJ1-6, with D possibly matching TRBD1 (6 bases). V was trimmed by 10 bases and J by 6 bases, leaving 16 bases between them. Germline-derived CDR1 and CDR2 are LNHDA and SQIVND (reference sequence). The CDR3 is 14 residues long. The CDR3 region is CATTGGGLNSPLHF. The CDR3, as DNA: TGTGCCACCACGGGAGGGGGTCTTAATTCACCCCTCCACTTT.

The CDR3 nucleotides are TGTGCCAGCAGCCAGGACCCCTCTGGAAACACCATATATTTT. It encodes CASSQDPSGNTIYF. The chain couples TRBV3-1 to TRBJ1-3; D is uncertain. V shed 3 bases and J shed 0 bases, with 6 bases lying between them. The CDR3 is made up of 14 amino acids. Germline assignment: CDR1 LGHDT and CDR2 YNNKEL (reference sequence).

The genes are TRBV4-1 and TRBJ1-5; D is perhaps TRBD1 (5 bases). The V and J ends lost 0 bases and 11 bases respectively, with 20 bases between them. The CDR3 runs 16 residues. CDR1 and CDR2 from the germline V gene are MGHRA and YSYEKL. The DNA of the CDR3 is TGCGCCAGCAGCCAAGATCAGGGCTCTGCCCGGGGGGCCCAGCATTTT. This gives the protein CASSQDQGSARGAQHF.

The rearrangement joins TRBV6-6 to TRBJ2-5, with TRBD2 identical over 11 bases. There are 15 residues in the CDR3. After removal of 4 bases from V and 5 bases from J, the junction contained 6 bases not matched to a gene. Germline CDR1 is MNHNY and CDR2 is SVGAGI (reference sequence). Here the CDR3 reads CASSFPSGGRETQYF. The DNA of the CDR3 is TGTGCCAGCAGTTTCCCTAGCGGGGGGCGTGAGACCCAGTACTTC.